These T cell receptor beta chains were read from a single sample in a study of type 1 regulatory T cells. A single record per CDR3 protein comes from TCRdb applying MiXCR to the reads. The sample lists 65,000 to 80,000 distinct CDR3 sequences, under 25% seen once, with less than 10% in the top ten. No antigen has been assigned to these receptors. Sequenced sample: cultured type 1 regulatory T (Tr1) cells, either the whole culture or a sorted fraction (not recorded which). The source is a human donor in good health. Both conserved end residues are part of each CDR3. A D gene is named only where the DNA matches it firmly.

TRBJ2-5,.,TRBV20-1,CSARLTVGETQYF
TRBJ2-1,TRBD1,TRBV4-3,CASSEETGQGYNEQFF
TRBJ1-1,.,TRBV29-1,CSVQRTENTEAFF
TRBJ2-2,TRBD2,TRBV20-1,CSARLAGVTGELFF
TRBJ1-1,.,TRBV6-6,CASSYAQGNTEAFF
TRBJ2-5,.,TRBV7-8,CASSLRAGRGETQYF
TRBJ1-5,.,TRBV6-5,CASSYSWRRDQPQHF
TRBJ2-6,.,TRBV6-5,CASRVFSGANVLTF
TRBJ2-3,TRBD2,TRBV29-1,CSVERLAGGTDTQYF
TRBJ2-3,TRBD1,TRBV5-1,CASSPGQGSDTQYF
TRBJ1-1,.,TRBV5-1,CASSFSPTAEAFF
TRBJ1-1,.,TRBV11-1,CASSLYGGVEAFF
TRBJ2-1,.,TRBV12-3/TRBV12-4,CASKGRERLNEQFF
TRBJ1-3,.,TRBV5-1,CASSLGAGSGNTIYF
TRBJ2-1,.,TRBV9,CASSVAADSYNEQFF
TRBJ2-1,TRBD2,TRBV7-8,CASRKRVTSGRSYNEQFF
TRBJ2-2,.,TRBV12-3/TRBV12-4,CASSAQRRGNTGELFF
TRBJ2-2,.,TRBV12-3/TRBV12-4,CASSPGTHSGELFF
TRBJ1-1,.,TRBV30,CAWSVQGGEAFF
TRBJ2-7,.,TRBV12-3/TRBV12-4,CASTRENEQYF
TRBJ2-7,.,TRBV20-1,CSARGPQREQYF
TRBJ2-1,.,TRBV12-3/TRBV12-4,CASTWDRPGEQFF
TRBJ2-5,.,TRBV19,CASSMSSLQETQYF
TRBJ2-2,TRBD2,TRBV5-1,CASSLSLAGAEGELFF
TRBJ2-5,TRBD2,TRBV29-1,CSAARRGEETQYF
TRBJ1-2,.,TRBV29-1,CSVWTLGYGYTF
TRBJ1-5,.,TRBV20-1,CSARQDRSNQPQHF
TRBJ2-1,.,TRBV20-1,CSARGLKGYNEQFF
TRBJ2-1,.,TRBV6-5,CASSDPGRVNEQFF
TRBJ1-5,.,TRBV19,CASQGTGRQPQHF
TRBJ1-6,.,TRBV6-5,CASSSVGVNSPLHF
TRBJ1-1,.,TRBV6-1,CASSEAIPPEAFF
TRBJ1-2,.,TRBV12-3/TRBV12-4,CASSRDGRLGYTF
TRBJ2-3,TRBD1,TRBV7-9,CASSFRTGSLDTQYF
TRBJ2-3,.,TRBV24-1,CATSAPSVSSSYTQYF
TRBJ2-7,TRBD1,TRBV9,CASNLGQGAPYEQYF
TRBJ1-1,.,TRBV6-5,CATQRGSTEAFF
TRBJ2-5,.,TRBV7-8,CASSKSETQYF
TRBJ2-2,.,TRBV11-3,CASSLAANTGELFF
TRBJ2-7,TRBD2,TRBV9,CASSEGGGLAAGSSYEQYF
TRBJ1-1,.,TRBV6-5,CASSYSGVNTEAFF
TRBJ2-1,.,TRBV7-2,CASSLGQGGDEQFF
TRBJ2-5,.,TRBV6-5,CASGQLQETQYF
TRBJ2-6,.,TRBV12-3/TRBV12-4,CASSAPELSGANVLTF
TRBJ2-7,TRBD2,TRBV5-1,CASSLVAGTYEQYF
TRBJ2-7,.,TRBV5-1,CASSRQAAGGTYEQYF
TRBJ2-7,TRBD1,TRBV18,CASSAGTGFYEQYF
TRBJ1-2,.,TRBV12-3/TRBV12-4,CASSFGGGYGYTF
TRBJ2-1,TRBD2,TRBV20-1,CSARSLAGRVYNEQFF
TRBJ1-5,TRBD1,TRBV12-3/TRBV12-4,CASSLGGTGDQPQHF
TRBJ1-5,.,TRBV3-1,CASSQGQSNQPQHF
TRBJ1-1,.,TRBV5-4,CASSLIGYPEAFF
TRBJ2-2,.,TRBV5-1,CASSSSPSTGELFF
TRBJ1-6,TRBD1,TRBV27,CASRVRGPGNSPLHF
TRBJ2-1,.,TRBV9,CASSGSRYNEQFF
TRBJ2-3,.,TRBV27,CASSFSRGTDTQYF
TRBJ2-7,TRBD2,TRBV5-4,CASKLAGDYEQYF
TRBJ1-3,.,TRBV2,CASSVEDPSGNTIYF